The 28 T cell receptor beta chains in this list originate from one sample, sequenced in a study of CD8 T cells in ankylosing spondylitis. TCRdb ran MiXCR on the 5' RACE reads and lists one entry per CDR3 protein. The sample includes roughly 250,000 distinct CDR3 sequences, roughly 10% seen only once; the top ten take around 2.6%. The sequencing input was blood, either unsorted or a sorted T cell fraction (not recorded which). Receptors originate from a male donor with ankylosing spondylitis or in good health (not recorded which).

This clonotype was recorded a few times. The V gene is TRBV7-9, the J gene TRBJ2-3; a weak D match, TRBD1 (5 bases). The V gene lost 6 bases and the J gene lost 0 bases, with 13 bases spanning the gap. The CDR3 has 15 amino acids. The germline CDR1 and CDR2 sequences are SEHNR and FQNEAQ (reference sequence). In DNA form, the CDR3 reads TGTGCCAGCAGTCGACAGTGGGGAAGCACAGATACGCAGTATTTT. Translation: CASSRQWGSTDTQYF.

This clonotype occurred many times. The V call is TRBV20-1, the J call TRBJ1-2; possible D gene TRBD1, 5 bases. Germline V CDR1 and CDR2: DFQATT, SNEGSKA (reference sequence). Between the trimmed V and J ends, which lost 7 bases and 3 bases, there was a span of 9 bases. This CDR3 has 11 residues. CDR3 amino acids: CSVGVDYGYTF. CDR3 in DNA: TGCAGTGTAGGGGTTGACTATGGCTACACCTTC.

This clonotype was observed a handful of times. V gene TRBV11-2 combines with J gene TRBJ2-7; a possible D gene is TRBD2 (6 bases). In germline, CDR1 is SGHAT, CDR2 FQNNGV. The CDR3 has 15 residues. Trimming pared 5 bases from V and 0 bases from J, leaving 14 bases between. The CDR3 DNA is TGTGCCAGCAGCCTAGCCGGGACTTTCTCCTACGAGCAGTACTTC. Translation: CASSLAGTFSYEQYF.

In this sample, this clonotype turned up many times. The chain combines TRBV4-1 with TRBJ2-7; D gene unclear. This CDR3 region has 13 residues. V was clipped by 1 base and J by 0 bases, with 4 bases between them. Germline lookup yields CDR1 MGHRA and CDR2 YSYEKL. The CDR3 spells CASSQVPSYEQYF. As DNA, the CDR3 is TGCGCCAGCAGCCAAGTCCCCTCCTACGAGCAGTACTTC.

This clonotype was seen at least ten times. The chain is built from TRBV4-2 and TRBJ2-4; maybe TRBD1 (5 bases). Per the germline V gene, CDR1 is LGHNA and CDR2 is YNFKEQ. The V end was cut by 5 bases, the J end by 8 bases, with 19 bases between. The CDR3 consists of 15 residues. CDR3 coding DNA: TGTGCCAGCAGCTCAAGCTTCGGGCAGGGTGACATTCAGTACTTC. The encoded protein is CASSSSFGQGDIQYF.

The V gene is TRBV10-1, the J gene TRBJ2-7; 10 nucleotides align to TRBD1. The J segment lost 0 bases and the V segment lost 5 bases, leaving 4 bases of the junction unmatched. This CDR3 region has 15 residues. Germline CDR1 WNHNN, CDR2 SYGVQD (reference sequence). The CDR3 here is CASSPDRGTSYEQYF. DNA for the CDR3: TGCGCCAGCAGTCCGGACAGGGGGACCTCCTACGAGCAGTACTTC.

The J gene is TRBJ2-5, the V gene TRBV12-3 or TRBV12-4; possibly TRBD2 for D (6 bases). Trimming removed 8 bases from V and 5 bases from J, with 18 bases in between. The length of the CDR3 is 14 residues. Here the CDR3 reads CASGHGGIGETQYF. CDR3 in DNA: TGTGCCAGCGGTCACGGGGGAATCGGGGAGACCCAGTACTTC.

Many counts were recorded for this clonotype. V gene TRBV5-1 combines with J gene TRBJ2-3, with 12 bases matching TRBD2. There are 15 residues in the CDR3. V lost 5 bases, J lost 4 bases, and 5 bases stayed unmatched. In germline, CDR1 is SGHRS, CDR2 YFSETQ. The CDR3 DNA follows: TGCGCCAGCAGTCTGACTAGCGGGGGCGCAGATACGCAGTATTTT. Translation: CASSLTSGGADTQYF.

This chain links TRBV12-3 or TRBV12-4 with TRBJ1-2; D gene unclear. V lost 3 bases, J lost 4 bases, and 9 bases lay in between. This CDR3 has 13 amino acids. This CDR3 reads CASSFNSLYGYTF. The CDR3 DNA reads as TGTGCCAGCAGTTTCAACAGCCTCTATGGCTACACCTTC.

The V and J genes are TRBV20-1 and TRBJ1-4; a weak D match, TRBD1 (5 bases). The germline V gene has CDR1 DFQATT and CDR2 SNEGSKA (reference sequence). The CDR3 consists of 13 residues. V was pared by 6 bases and J by 5 bases, with 13 bases between. CDR3 sequence: CSAPGTRNEKLFF. The DNA for the CDR3 is TGCAGTGCCCCAGGGACCCGAAATGAAAAACTGTTTTTT.

The rearrangement links TRBV7-2 to TRBJ2-7; D gene ambiguous. Germline V CDR1 and CDR2: SGHTA, FQGNSA. The CDR3 is made up of 12 amino acids. The V gene lost 8 bases and the J gene lost 2 bases, with 10 bases spanning the gap. This CDR3 is CASARGPYEQYF. The CDR3 DNA is TGTGCCAGCGCCCGTGGACCCTACGAGCAGTACTTC.

This clonotype was counted at least ten times. The rearrangement links TRBV12-3 or TRBV12-4 to TRBJ1-1; D unresolved. The ends were cut back, 3 bases at V and 0 bases at J, with 8 bases in the middle. The CDR3 is 14 residues long. The CDR3 DNA sequence: TGTGCCAGCAGTTTCCCCCCCATGAACACTGAAGCTTTCTTT. It codes for CASSFPPMNTEAFF.

The genes are TRBV27 and TRBJ2-2; weak D call: TRBD1 (6 bases). V was pared by 3 bases and J by 7 bases, with 12 bases between. Germline V gene lookup returns CDR1 MNHEY and CDR2 SMNVEV (reference sequence). The CDR3 has 14 amino acids. The CDR3 coding sequence is TGTGCCAGCAGTTTCAGGGGTCGTAGCGGGGAGCTGTTTTTT. Translated, it gives CASSFRGRSGELFF.

This clonotype was detected many times. This chain links TRBV5-1 with TRBJ1-1; D possibly corresponds to TRBD1 (5 bases). Trimming left V 3 bases short and J 3 bases short, with 18 bases between. The CDR3 totals 16 residues. Germline CDR1 is SGHRS and CDR2 is YFSETQ. The CDR3 DNA sequence: TGCGCCAGCAGCTACATGGAGGGGATTGGGGACACTGAAGCTTTCTTT. Translation: CASSYMEGIGDTEAFF. Full variable domain (rest looked up from reference TRBV5-1 and TRBJ1-1): KAGVTQTPRYLIKTRGQQVTLSCSPISGHRSVSWYQQTPGQGLQFLFEYFSETQRNKGNFPGRFSGRQFSNSRSEMNVSTLELGDSALYLCASSYMEGIGDTEAFFGQGTRLTVV.

Many counts were recorded for this clonotype. The chain links TRBV27 to TRBJ2-3; the match to TRBD2 covers 16 bases. Germline CDR1 and CDR2: MNHEY and SMNVEV (reference sequence). The CDR3 runs 18 residues. The junction had 7 bases not matched to a gene; V was cut back by 4 bases and J by 3 bases. CDR3 sequence (DNA): TGTGCCAGCAGTTCGGGGACTAGCGGGGGGGCGAGAACAGATACGCAGTATTTT. It is translated as CASSSGTSGGARTDTQYF.

This clonotype was picked up a small number of times. V and J are TRBV30 and TRBJ1-2, with TRBD1 matching over 10 bases. The CDR3 contains 14 residues. V trimming: 2 bases; J trimming: 4 bases; junction bases outside the gene matches: 4. The germline V gene encodes CDR1 GTSNPN and CDR2 SVGIG (reference sequence). The CDR3 reads CAWSLRTGGYGYTF. The CDR3 DNA reads as TGTGCCTGGAGTTTGAGGACAGGGGGCTATGGCTACACCTTC.

This clonotype was observed a few times. The CDR3 nucleotides read TGTGCCACCAGCAGAGATGGACTAGCGGACGAGCAGTACTTC. Translated, it gives CATSRDGLADEQYF. This chain uses TRBV15 with TRBJ2-7; 10 bases agree with TRBD2. V gave up 0 bases and J gave up 5 bases; unmatched junction bases: 1. In germline, CDR1 is LNHNV, CDR2 YYDKDF (reference sequence). The CDR3 sequence is 14 residues long. Full variable domain (outside the CDR3, taken from reference TRBV15 and TRBJ2-7): DAMVIQNPRYQVTQFGKPVTLSCSQTLNHNVMYWYQQKSSQAPKLLFHYYDKDFNNEADTPDNFQSRRPNTSFCFLDIRSPGLGDTAMYLCATSRDGLADEQYFGPGTRLTVT.

This clonotype was picked up many times. The chain combines TRBV3-1 with TRBJ1-2, with unresolved D. V was trimmed by 0 bases and J by 7 bases, leaving 6 bases between them. The CDR3 runs 12 residues. From germline, CDR1 is LGHDT and CDR2 YNNKEL (reference sequence). The CDR3 loop reads CASSQELGGYTF. CDR3 in DNA: TGTGCCAGCAGCCAAGAACTGGGTGGCTACACCTTC.

This clonotype was counted many times. The gene calls are TRBV15 and TRBJ2-7; tentatively, D is TRBD2 (6 bases). The CDR3 consists of 15 residues. The germline CDR1 and CDR2 sequences are LNHNV and YYDKDF (reference sequence). Trimming pared 1 base from V and 7 bases from J, leaving 17 bases between. CDR3 residues: CATSRAGQAAGEQYF. In nucleotides, the CDR3 is TGTGCCACCAGCAGAGCGGGGCAGGCCGCGGGGGAGCAGTACTTC.

The rearrangement links TRBV6-6 to TRBJ1-2; 9 positions match TRBD1. From germline, CDR1 is MNHNY and CDR2 SVGAGI (reference sequence). V gave up 6 bases and J gave up 7 bases; unmatched junction bases: 12. The CDR3 totals 15 residues. The CDR3 protein is CASSLTPGQGFGYTF. As DNA, the CDR3 is TGTGCCAGCAGCCTCACCCCGGGACAGGGATTTGGCTACACCTTC.

This clonotype showed up many times. The gene calls are TRBV3-1 and TRBJ1-4; the D gene is possibly TRBD1 (5 bases). V was pared by 1 base and J by 11 bases, with 17 bases between. This CDR3 is built from 15 residues. CDR1 is LGHDT, CDR2 YNNKEL, per germline (reference sequence). CDR3 loop: CASSQVVGGEGKLFF. As DNA, the CDR3 is TGTGCCAGCAGCCAAGTGGTCGGGGGAGAGGGGAAACTGTTTTTT.

This clonotype was counted many times. The genes are TRBV6-1 and TRBJ1-1, with TRBD1 as a possible D gene (5 bases). CDR3 size: 15 residues. From germline, CDR1 is MNHNS and CDR2 SASEGT. V lost 7 bases to trimming and J lost 0 bases, with 15 bases between them. The CDR3 loop is CASIRGGTMNTEAFF. The CDR3 bases are TGTGCCAGCATCCGGGGGGGGACCATGAACACTGAAGCTTTCTTT.

This clonotype occurred many times. The chain combines TRBV20-1 with TRBJ1-5; D remains ambiguous. This CDR3 has 17 amino acids. V was clipped by 0 bases and J by 3 bases, with 18 bases between them. The germline V gene encodes CDR1 DFQATT and CDR2 SNEGSKA (reference sequence). In nucleotides, the CDR3 is TGCAGTGCTAGAGATTCGCAAAGGGCAGGCTTCAATCAGCCCCAGCATTTT. This codes for CSARDSQRAGFNQPQHF.

This clonotype was seen many times. The chain is built from TRBV6-1 and TRBJ2-1; 11 nucleotides match TRBD2. The CDR3 is made up of 15 amino acids. The germline V gene has CDR1 MNHNS and CDR2 SASEGT. With 2 bases clipped from V and 4 bases from J, the junction kept 1 base outside the gene matches. CDR3 loop: CASSELAGGYNEQFF. The CDR3 region has the DNA TGTGCCAGCAGTGAATTAGCGGGAGGGTACAATGAGCAGTTCTTC.

The chain recombines TRBV12-3 or TRBV12-4 with TRBJ2-7, with D tentatively TRBD1 (5 bases). CDR3 length: 17 amino acids. Between the trimmed V and J ends, which lost 3 bases and 0 bases, there was a span of 18 bases. DNA of the CDR3: TGTGCCAGCAGTTTGAGGTTCGACAGCACCAGCTCCTACGAGCAGTACTTC. Translating it yields CASSLRFDSTSSYEQYF.

In its sample, this clonotype was seen many times. V usage is TRBV7-8 and J usage is TRBJ2-1; 8 bases agree with TRBD2. With 1 base clipped from V and 4 bases from J, the junction kept 9 bases outside the gene matches. CDR1 is SGHVS, CDR2 FQNEAQ, per germline. The CDR3 runs to 17 residues. In nucleotides, the CDR3 is TGTGCCAGCAGCTTAGTTTCTGTAGCGGGAACATACAATGAGCAGTTCTTC. Its protein product is CASSLVSVAGTYNEQFF.

The sample holds many counts of this clonotype. The chain recombines TRBV5-1 with TRBJ2-7; 8 bases are shared with TRBD1. The CDR3 covers 14 residues. The J segment lost 5 bases and the V segment lost 4 bases, leaving 8 bases of the junction unmatched. The V gene's germline CDR1 is SGHRS and CDR2 YFSETQ. The chain's CDR3 is CASSPQGEADEQYF. CDR3 bases: TGCGCCAGCAGCCCACAGGGGGAGGCGGACGAGCAGTACTTC.

Remarks on this clonotype: The final CDR3 position lacks the conserved phenylalanine or tryptophan, pointing to a likely read error. V is TRBV5-1 and J is TRBJ2-7, with 8 bases lining up with TRBD1. The CDR3 totals 12 residues. Germline CDR1 and CDR2: SGHRS and YFSETQ. The V and J ends lost 4 bases and 6 bases, in that order; junction bases with no gene match: 3. In nucleotides, the CDR3 is TGCGCCAGCAGCCAAGGACAGGGCGAGCAGTACCTC. Encoded protein: CASSQGQGEQYL.